This TCR beta chain came from a study of OX40 agonist ivuxolimab in advanced cancers. The overall study: Head and neck, renal cell, melanoma or hepatocellular carcinoma were the cancers that dose-escalation patients had. Study conclusions and caveats: Normalized expansion of T-cell clones was also low for some nonresponders.

Data came from immunoSEQ multiplex PCR; TCRdb stores just in-frame clones and leaves some out. The repertoire includes 9,500 to 15,000 clones, under 80% of them detected once, and about 30% sits in the top ten. Comments on this clone: As yet, its antigen is unknown.

The input for sequencing was CD4+ or CD8+ T cells sorted from blood, taken in a trial of the OX40 agonist ivuxolimab. This clonotype was sampled from an adult with an advanced solid tumor such as melanoma, head and neck, liver or kidney cancer.

The CDR3 region is CASSLMYQETQYF. CDR3 sequence (DNA): TGCGCCAGCAGCTTGATGTACCAAGAGACCCAGTACTTC. V usage is TRBV5-1 and J usage is TRBJ2-5, with D unclear. CDR3 length: 13 residues. The germline V and J ends were trimmed by 1 base and 0 bases, with 4 bases remaining between them. Germline CDR1 is SGHRS and CDR2 is YFSETQ.